These 24 T cell receptor beta chains originate from one sample sequenced in a study of OX40 agonist ivuxolimab in advanced cancers. Only in-frame clones appear in the TCRdb table, and some are missing; sequencing was by immunoSEQ multiplex PCR. The sample yields around 80,000 clones, 89% seen once. This sample comprised CD4+ or CD8+ T cells sorted from blood, obtained in a trial of the OX40 agonist ivuxolimab. The receptors stem from an adult with an advanced solid tumor such as melanoma, head and neck, liver or kidney cancer.

Comments on this clone: The germline gene is not matched at one end of the junction; a read error may be the cause. Within the sample, other DNA sequences also encode this same CDR3. V and J are TRBV9 and TRBJ1-1, with D tentatively TRBD1 (5 bases). CDR3 length equals 14 residues. Germline loops: CDR1 SGDLS, CDR2 YYNGEE. The CDR3 nucleotides are TGTGCCAGTAGCGTCGGGTGGGGGGTAACTGAAGCTTTCTTT. Its protein product is CASSVGWGVTEAFF.

This clone has only one observation. This same CDR3 is encoded by further DNA sequences in the sample. The J gene is TRBJ1-4, the V gene TRBV5-4; D might be TRBD1 (5 bases). Trimming took off 0 bases at V and 8 bases at J, with 11 bases between the two ends. Germline V gives CDR1 SGHNT, CDR2 YYREEE (reference sequence). This CDR3 spans 14 amino acids. CDR3 in amino acids: CASSLGGLGEKLFF. The CDR3 DNA follows: TGTGCCAGCAGCTTGGGGGGCTTAGGGGAAAAACTGTTTTTT.

The rearrangement joins TRBV5-5 to TRBJ2-7, with D maybe TRBD1 (6 bases). Germline CDR1 is SGHKS and CDR2 is YYEKEE (reference sequence). This CDR3 contains 15 residues. Trimming shortened V by 4 bases and J by 0 bases, and 14 bases separated the two germline ends. The CDR3 reads CASSPGVFSSYEQYF. The CDR3 bases are TGTGCCAGCAGCCCAGGGGTTTTCAGCTCCTACGAGCAGTACTTC.

This chain joins TRBV7-8 and TRBJ2-1, with 10 bases fitting TRBD1. This CDR3 region has 14 residues. From germline, CDR1 is SGHVS and CDR2 FQNEAQ. Unmatched junction bases numbered 3, after V lost 3 bases and J lost 7 bases. The CDR3 is CASSFLGQGNEQFF. In DNA form, the CDR3 reads TGTGCCAGCAGCTTCTTGGGACAGGGGAATGAGCAGTTCTTC.

This chain uses TRBV28 with TRBJ1-1; D not resolved. The germline V gene encodes CDR1 MDHEN and CDR2 SYDVKM. The CDR3 covers 14 residues. Trimming left V 8 bases short and J 10 bases short, with 23 bases between. The CDR3 is CASGREGPNRGAFF. The CDR3 region has the DNA TGTGCCAGCGGGAGAGAGGGCCCAAACCGCGGAGCTTTCTTT. The variable domain in full, with the rest retrieved from reference TRBV28 and TRBJ1-1, is DVKVTQSSRYLVKRTGEKVFLECVQDMDHENMFWYRQDPGLGLRLIYFSYDVKMKEKGDIPEGYSVSREKKERFSLILESASTNQTSMYLCASGREGPNRGAFFGQGTRLTVV.

Notes on this clone: At one end the junction does not follow the germline gene, possibly because of a read error. The chain joins TRBV14 to TRBJ2-7, with 8 bases fitting TRBD2. The CDR3 consists of 12 residues. The germline V gene encodes CDR1 SGHDN and CDR2 FVKESK. In nucleotides, the CDR3 is TGTGCCAGCAGCCAAGTGGGAGCGGGAGAGATCTTC. Protein product: CASSQVGAGEIF.

The chain links TRBV6-1 to TRBJ1-5; D is uncertain. V shed 4 bases and J shed 4 bases, with 8 bases lying between them. The CDR3 has 13 residues. CDR1 is MNHNS and CDR2 is SASEGT in the germline V gene. As DNA, the CDR3 is TGTGCCAGCAGTGGGGCACTAAATCAGCCCCAGCATTTT. Protein product: CASSGALNQPQHF.

This clone has a handful of counts. The chain has TRBV7-3 and TRBJ1-2; 7 nucleotides align to TRBD1. The length of the CDR3 is 14 residues. From germline, CDR1 is SGHTA and CDR2 FQGTGA. V lost 5 bases, J lost 3 bases, and 6 bases stayed unmatched. The CDR3 sequence: CASSRGGFDYGYTF. CDR3 DNA sequence: TGTGCCAGCAGCCGAGGGGGCTTTGACTATGGCTACACCTTC.

The gene calls are TRBV18 and TRBJ2-5, with unresolved D. CDR1 KGHSH and CDR2 LQKENI come from the germline V gene. This CDR3 region has 15 residues. Trimming took off 0 bases at V and 0 bases at J, with 8 bases between the two ends. CDR3 DNA: TGTGCCAGCTCACCACCGGCAGCAAACCAAGAGACCCAGTACTTC. Protein sequence: CASSPPAANQETQYF.

The genes are TRBV4-1 and TRBJ2-1; TRBD1 matches at 9 bases. CDR1 MGHRA and CDR2 YSYEKL come from the germline V gene. Germline trimming cut 3 bases from V and 7 bases from J; bases unmatched to any gene: 1. The CDR3 has 13 amino acids. The CDR3 reads CASSQGTGNEQFF. The CDR3 region has the DNA TGCGCCAGCAGCCAGGGGACAGGGAATGAGCAGTTCTTC.

The rearrangement uses TRBV18 and TRBJ2-1, with unresolved D. Trimming removed 3 bases at V and 0 bases at J, with 3 bases between. The CDR3 loop spans 13 amino acids. Germline CDR1 is KGHSH and CDR2 is LQKENI. CDR3 sequence (DNA): TGTGCCAGCTCACCTAGCTCCTACAATGAGCAGTTCTTC. Its protein is CASSPSSYNEQFF. Full variable domain (outside the CDR3, taken from reference TRBV18 and TRBJ2-1): NAGVMQNPRHLVRRRGQEARLRCSPMKGHSHVYWYRQLPEEGLKFMVYLQKENIIDESGMPKERFSAEFPKEGPSILRIQQVVRGDSAAYFCASSPSSYNEQFFGPGTRLTVL.

The chain is built from TRBV7-9 and TRBJ2-5; D not certain. Germline CDR1 and CDR2: SEHNR and FQNEAQ (reference sequence). This CDR3 has 15 residues. V lost 2 bases to trimming and J lost 3 bases, with 13 bases between them. The CDR3 reads CASSLNRGSKETQYF. Here the CDR3 DNA reads TGTGCCAGCAGCTTAAATCGTGGCTCAAAAGAGACCCAGTACTTC.

This chain uses TRBV18 with TRBJ2-7; no clear D gene. The V end lost 2 bases, the J end lost 5 bases, and 13 bases lay between the germline ends. The germline V gene encodes CDR1 KGHSH and CDR2 LQKENI. The CDR3 is 14 amino acids. For the CDR3, the DNA is TGTGCCAGCTCACCAGGCACCCCTGGGGACGAGCAGTACTTC. Protein sequence: CASSPGTPGDEQYF. Combining the CDR3 with reference TRBV18 and TRBJ2-7 gives the whole variable domain NAGVMQNPRHLVRRRGQEARLRCSPMKGHSHVYWYRQLPEEGLKFMVYLQKENIIDESGMPKERFSAEFPKEGPSILRIQQVVRGDSAAYFCASSPGTPGDEQYFGPGTRLTVT.

V gene TRBV19 combines with J gene TRBJ2-1, with D perhaps TRBD2 (7 bases). Germline V gene sequence: CDR1 LNHDA, CDR2 SQIVND (reference sequence). This CDR3 region has 14 residues. V lost 6 bases to trimming and J lost 9 bases, with 18 bases between them. The chain's CDR3 is CASRGLGGYGEQFF. Here the CDR3 DNA reads TGTGCCAGTAGAGGACTAGGGGGGTACGGTGAGCAGTTCTTC. The variable domain in full, completed from reference TRBV19 and TRBJ2-1, reads DGGITQSPKYLFRKEGQNVTLSCEQNLNHDAMYWYRQDPGQGLRLIYYSQIVNDFQKGDIAEGYSVSREKKESFPLTVTSAQKNPTAFYLCASRGLGGYGEQFFGPGTRLTVL.

The table lists this clone with a count of one. The chain combines TRBV18 with TRBJ2-1; 9 nucleotides align to TRBD2. V was clipped by 1 base and J by 6 bases; unmatched bases: 13. The CDR3 spans 18 residues. Per the germline V gene, CDR1 is KGHSH and CDR2 is LQKENI. CDR3 region: CASSPRRASGNERNEQFF. CDR3 nucleotides: TGTGCCAGCTCACCACGGAGGGCTAGCGGGAATGAACGCAATGAGCAGTTCTTC. The full variable domain, rest sourced from reference TRBV18 and TRBJ2-1, is NAGVMQNPRHLVRRRGQEARLRCSPMKGHSHVYWYRQLPEEGLKFMVYLQKENIIDESGMPKERFSAEFPKEGPSILRIQQVVRGDSAAYFCASSPRRASGNERNEQFFGPGTRLTVL.

The rearrangement links TRBV5-1 to TRBJ2-3; D unclear. CDR3 length equals 15 residues. V was pared by 1 base and J by 2 bases, with 11 bases between. CDR1 and CDR2 from the germline V gene are SGHRS and YFSETQ. CDR3 sequence (DNA): TGCGCCAGCAGCTTGTTAGGCGTATCCACAGATACGCAGTATTTT. Its translation: CASSLLGVSTDTQYF.

The CDR3 DNA follows: TGTGCCAGCATCTATATGGGGAGGGGCTACACCTTC. Translated, it gives CASIYMGRGYTF. This sequence joins TRBV2 and TRBJ1-2, with no clear D. The germline V gene encodes CDR1 SNHLY and CDR2 FYNNEI. This CDR3 contains 12 residues. Deletions cut 7 bases from V and 8 bases from J, with 14 bases between.

The rearrangement uses TRBV2 and TRBJ2-1; TRBD2 matches at 13 bases. In germline, CDR1 is SNHLY, CDR2 FYNNEI. Losses at the gene ends were 6 bases for V and 3 bases for J; bases not matched to a gene: 8. This CDR3 is built from 17 residues. The CDR3 DNA sequence: TGTGCCAGCAGCACTAGCGGGGGGGTTGACATCTACAATGAGCAGTTCTTC. Protein sequence: CASSTSGGVDIYNEQFF.

The rearrangement joins TRBV15 to TRBJ2-2, with 7 positions matching TRBD1. With 3 bases clipped from V and 0 bases from J, the junction kept 4 bases outside the gene matches. In germline, CDR1 is LNHNV, CDR2 YYDKDF (reference sequence). The CDR3 has 16 amino acids. The CDR3 DNA sequence: TGTGCCACCAGCAGGGACAGGAGAGCGAACACCGGGGAGCTGTTTTTT. Its protein is CATSRDRRANTGELFF.

The chain employs TRBV5-1 and TRBJ2-1; 9 bases fit TRBD2. With V trimmed by 4 bases and J by 5 bases, 4 bases remained unmatched. Germline CDR1 is SGHRS and CDR2 is YFSETQ. This CDR3 spans 14 amino acids. CDR3 loop: CASSGTSRNNEQFF. In nucleotides, the CDR3 is TGCGCCAGCAGCGGGACTAGCCGAAACAATGAGCAGTTCTTC.

V gene TRBV7-9 combines with J gene TRBJ2-1; 9 bases are shared with TRBD2. The V segment lost 1 base and the J segment 6 bases; nucleotides outside the gene matches: 4. CDR1 is SEHNR and CDR2 is FQNEAQ in the germline V gene (reference sequence). The CDR3 totals 15 residues. CDR3 coding DNA: TGTGCCAGCAGCTTAGTAGCGGGGGCGGGCAATGAGCAGTTCTTC. It translates to CASSLVAGAGNEQFF.

The chain links TRBV10-3 to TRBJ1-2; no clear D gene. Germline assignment: CDR1 ENHRY and CDR2 SYGVKD. V was pared by 3 bases and J by 4 bases, with 15 bases between. This CDR3 has 15 residues. CDR3 coding DNA: TGTGCCATCAGTGAAGGGCAGTCCTACCTCTATGGCTACACCTTC. Its protein is CAISEGQSYLYGYTF.

The V gene is TRBV15, the J gene TRBJ2-5, with TRBD1 matching 7 bases. V lost 5 bases, J lost 1 base, and 4 bases stayed unmatched. This CDR3 region has 14 residues. CDR1 LNHNV and CDR2 YYDKDF come from the germline V gene (reference sequence). Here the CDR3 DNA reads TGTGCCACCAGCGGATACAGGGGCCAAGAGACCCAGTACTTC. Translation gives CATSGYRGQETQYF.

The chain couples TRBV11-2 to TRBJ2-7, with 11 bases that match TRBD2. V shed 5 bases, J shed 7 bases, and the junction held 7 bases outside the gene matches. The germline V gene encodes CDR1 SGHAT and CDR2 FQNNGV. The CDR3 covers 14 residues. The CDR3 sequence: CASSALAGAGEQYF. The DNA for the CDR3 is TGTGCCAGCAGCGCACTAGCGGGAGCAGGAGAGCAGTACTTC.